This T cell receptor (beta chain) was documented in a study of neurological immune-mediated disorders. General observations from the study: There were no CDR3 amino acid sequences shared by expanded clones across subjects, a result suggesting private repertoires in all groups. Levels of TCR clonal expansion peaked in HTLV-1-associated myelopathy and reached their lowest in multiple sclerosis, under those of healthy controls. Phylogenetic grouping put 18 of 34 multiple sclerosis patients' repertoires into one related-CDR3 cluster, a possible signature.

CDR1 DFQATT and CDR2 SNEGSKA come from the germline V gene (reference sequence). This CDR3 spans 15 amino acids. V lost 0 bases to trimming and J lost 4 bases, with 16 bases between them. As to this clonotype: The antigen remains undetermined.

Every sequencing run returned over 190 million TCR-beta sequences, which were derived from 15-18 subjects. Each CDR3 protein is one row after TCRdb ran MiXCR on the 5' RACE reads. The sample shows under 70,000 distinct CDR3 sequences, approximately 3.6% of them seen only once. Sequenced material: PBMCs. The sequence was obtained from a woman aged 60-75 years with multiple sclerosis. The rearrangement links TRBV20-1 to TRBJ2-7; no firm D call. The CDR3 is CSARERTAPGYEQYF. CDR3 DNA: TGCAGTGCTAGAGAGAGGACGGCCCCTGGGTACGAGCAGTACTTC.